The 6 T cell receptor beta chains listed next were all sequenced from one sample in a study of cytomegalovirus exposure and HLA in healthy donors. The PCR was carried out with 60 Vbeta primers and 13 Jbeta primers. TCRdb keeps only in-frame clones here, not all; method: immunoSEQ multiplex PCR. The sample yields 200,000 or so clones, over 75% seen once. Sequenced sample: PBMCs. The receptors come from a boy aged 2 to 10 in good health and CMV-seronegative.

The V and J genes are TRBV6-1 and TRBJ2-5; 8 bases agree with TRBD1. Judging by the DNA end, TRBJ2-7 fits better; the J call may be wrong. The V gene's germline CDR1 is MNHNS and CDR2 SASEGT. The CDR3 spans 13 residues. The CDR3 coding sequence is TGTGCCAGCAGCGCCACAGGGGGGTACGAGCAGTACTTC. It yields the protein CASSATGGYEQYF.

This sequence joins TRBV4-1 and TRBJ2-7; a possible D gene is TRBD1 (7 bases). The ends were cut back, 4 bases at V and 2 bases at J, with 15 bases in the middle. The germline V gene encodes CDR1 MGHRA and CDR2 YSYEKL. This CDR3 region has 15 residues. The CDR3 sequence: CASSLDREEAYEQYF. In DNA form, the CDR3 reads TGCGCCAGCAGCCTTGACAGGGAGGAGGCCTACGAGCAGTACTTC.

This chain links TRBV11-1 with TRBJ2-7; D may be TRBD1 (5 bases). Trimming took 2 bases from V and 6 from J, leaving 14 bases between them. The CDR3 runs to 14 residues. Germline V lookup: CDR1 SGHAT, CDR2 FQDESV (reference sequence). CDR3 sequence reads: CASSLFQGESEQYF. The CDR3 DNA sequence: TGTGCCAGCAGCTTATTTCAGGGTGAAAGCGAGCAGTACTTC.

The CDR3 region is CASSLAGTGVLWTEAFF. The CDR3 coding sequence is TGTGCCAGTAGTTTAGCCGGGACAGGGGTTTTGTGGACTGAAGCTTTCTTT. The rearrangement joins TRBV19 to TRBJ1-1; 10 bases are a match to TRBD1. J was trimmed by 5 bases and V by 5 bases; bases with no gene match: 14. Germline V gives CDR1 LNHDA, CDR2 SQIVND (reference sequence). The CDR3 covers 17 residues.

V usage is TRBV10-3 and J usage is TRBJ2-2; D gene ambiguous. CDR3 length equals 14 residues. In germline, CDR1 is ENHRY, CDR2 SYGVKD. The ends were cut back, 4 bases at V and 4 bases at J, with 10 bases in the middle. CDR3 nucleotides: TGTGCCATCAGTGGTCGCGAGCGCACCGGGGAGCTGTTTTTT. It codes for CAISGRERTGELFF.

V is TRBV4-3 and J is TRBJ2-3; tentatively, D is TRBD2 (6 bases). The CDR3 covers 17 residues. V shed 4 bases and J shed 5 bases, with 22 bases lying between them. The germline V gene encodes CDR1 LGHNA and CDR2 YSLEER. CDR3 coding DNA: TGCGCCAGCAGCCCGGACCCTACAGGAAGGCGGGGAGATACGCAGTATTTT. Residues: CASSPDPTGRRGDTQYF.